This T cell receptor (beta chain) was captured by sequencing in a study of cytomegalovirus exposure and HLA in healthy donors. The CDR3 is 13 amino acids. Germline V lookup: CDR1 SEHNR, CDR2 FQNEAQ (reference sequence). V gave up 3 bases and J gave up 3 bases, with 7 bases separating them. With 60 Vbeta and 13 Jbeta primers, the PCR was carried out. Measured with immunoSEQ multiplex PCR; TCRdb has only the in-frame clones, and not every one. The sample's table shows under 200,000 clones. This TCR was recovered from a man younger than 45 in good health and CMV-seronegative. The sample consisted of PBMCs. V usage is TRBV7-9 and J usage is TRBJ2-3, with D possibly being TRBD1 (6 bases). CDR3 sequence (DNA): TGTGCCAGCAGCTTCCAGGGGACAGATACGCAGTATTTT. As protein: CASSFQGTDTQYF.